This T cell receptor (beta chain) is from a study of T cells in tuberculosis. General study results and limits: Samples were chosen by availability of cryopreserved specimens.

As for this clone: The antigen is undetermined.

Germline CDR1 and CDR2: SGHKS and YYEKEE (reference sequence). Trimming pared 4 bases from V and 2 bases from J, leaving 17 bases between. The CDR3 runs 16 residues. This sample's time point: new active TB diagnosis, blood taken before or within 7 days of starting treatment. Clones were read by immunoSEQ multiplex PCR, and TCRdb kept only the in-frame ones, dropping some. This table has 31,000 or so clones, roughly 88% appearing once. The genes are TRBV5-5 and TRBJ2-3; D is undetermined. The sample here was PBMCs, taken at tuberculosis diagnosis. The source of this sequence is an adult with tuberculosis. CDR3 region: CASSLPAGSFTDTQYF. CDR3 sequence (DNA): TGTGCCAGCAGCCTCCCGGCAGGATCCTTCACAGATACGCAGTATTTT.